A selection of T cell receptor beta chains follows, all from one sample in a study of cytomegalovirus exposure and HLA in healthy donors. Using immunoSEQ multiplex PCR, the repertoire was profiled, and TCRdb retains in-frame clones only, with some absent. The sample holds more than 150,000 clones, 65% to 90% seen once. The sample was PBMCs. Receptor source: a girl aged 2 to 9 in good health and CMV-seropositive. Each CDR3 is given with its conserved first and last residue. D genes are given only for firm matches. The size entry is marked missing in some rows and otherwise reads once, few, many or a size class.

j_call d_call v_call clone_size cdr3_nt cdr3_aa
TRBJ2-7 . TRBV5-1 once TGCGCCAGCAGCTTGAACCCGGGTAGCTCCTACGAGCAGTACTTC CASSLNPGSSYEQYF
TRBJ2-4 . TRBV21-1 . TGTGCCAGCAGCAAACCAGGGGGATCCCTCAAAAACATTCAGTACTTC CASSKPGGSLKNIQYF
TRBJ1-2 TRBD1 TRBV28 . TGTGCCAGCAGTTTATGGACAGGGGGCGCCTATGGCTACACCTTC CASSLWTGGAYGYTF
TRBJ2-7 . TRBV10-2 . TGCGCCAGCAGTGAACAGGACGACTACGAGCAGTACTTC CASSEQDDYEQYF
TRBJ2-3 TRBD2 TRBV4-1 once TGCGCCAGCAGCCAGGTTGGGACTAGCGGGGGCGGTGCAGATACGCAGTATTTT CASSQVGTSGGGADTQYF
TRBJ1-2 TRBD1 TRBV28 . TGTGCCAGCAGAGGGCGACAGGGTATGGGCTACACCTTC CASRGRQGMGYTF
TRBJ1-1 TRBD1 TRBV19 . TGTGCCAGTTGTACAGGGGGCACTGAAGCTTTCTTT CASCTGGTEAFF
TRBJ1-6 . TRBV28 . TGTGCCAGCAGTTTGGATCTTACCCGGGACACTTTGAATTCACCCCTCCACTTT CASSLDLTRDTLNSPLHF
TRBJ2-1 TRBD2 TRBV5-4 . TGTGCCAGCAGCGAACTAGCGGGGGGCTACAATGAGCAGTTCTTC CASSELAGGYNEQFF
TRBJ1-6 . TRBV30 . TGTGCCTGGAGTGTAACCGGGGTGGATAATTCACCCCTCCACTTT CAWSVTGVDNSPLHF
TRBJ1-6 . TRBV9 . TGTGCCAGCAGCGTAGGGGCCACCTATAATTCACCCCTCCACTTT CASSVGATYNSPLHF
TRBJ1-2 . TRBV23-1 . TGCGCCAGCAGTCAGGGGAAAGGACACCACAAGGTGGGTGGCTACACCTTC CASSQGKGHHKVGGYTF
TRBJ1-5 . TRBV4-1 few TGCGCCAGCAGCCAAGATTCAGGGGTTGTACATAGCAATCAGCCCCAGCATTTT CASSQDSGVVHSNQPQHF
TRBJ2-2 . TRBV19 . TGTGCCAGTAGAAATCTACTGTCGGCCGGGGAGCTGTTTTTT CASRNLLSAGELFF
TRBJ1-1 . TRBV2 few TGTGCCAGCAGTGAAGTAACTGACACTGAAGCTTTCTTT CASSEVTDTEAFF
TRBJ2-3 TRBD1 TRBV10-2 . TGCGCCAGCAGGATGGGTACAGGGGCGGTTACAGATACGCAGTATTTT CASRMGTGAVTDTQYF
TRBJ1-2 TRBD1 TRBV5-6 . TGTGCCAGCACCCTAAGGGGGCGCGGTGGCTACACCTTC CASTLRGRGGYTF
TRBJ1-1 . TRBV6-5 few TGTGCCAGCAGTCTCAGGGGGAACACTGAAGCTTTCTTT CASSLRGNTEAFF
TRBJ1-6 . TRBV11-2 . TGTGCCAGCAGCTCCCGACAGCAGATTAATTCACCCCTCCACTTT CASSSRQQINSPLHF
TRBJ2-7 TRBD1 TRBV29-1 . TGCAGCGTGAGGACAGGGATTACCTACGAGCAGTACTTC CSVRTGITYEQYF
TRBJ1-5 TRBD1 TRBV28 . TGTGCCAGCAGTCCCTACTCAGAACAGGGGTGGGGCAATCAGCCCCAGCATTTT CASSPYSEQGWGNQPQHF
TRBJ2-5 . TRBV11-3 . TGTGCCAGCAGCCAACGGGATGACCAAGAGACCCAGTACTTC CASSQRDDQETQYF
TRBJ2-1 . TRBV5-1 . TGCGCCAGCAGCTTGGGGATAGGGGCCTGGGATGAGCAGTTCTTC CASSLGIGAWDEQFF
TRBJ2-6 . TRBV5-4 . TGTGCCAGCAGCTTGGGGAGCTCTGGGGCCAACGTCCTGACTTTC CASSLGSSGANVLTF
TRBJ1-2 TRBD1 TRBV9 . TGTGCCAGCAGCGCCGAGACAGGGAGCTATGGCTACACCTTC CASSAETGSYGYTF
TRBJ2-2 TRBD1 TRBV5-8 . TGTGCCAGCGGACGGGACAGGGCCACCGGGGAGCTGTTTTTT CASGRDRATGELFF
TRBJ1-6 . TRBV19 . TGTGCCAGTAGTCCTTCGCAGGGGCTATCACCCCTCCACTTT CASSPSQGLSPLHF
TRBJ1-5 . TRBV6-5 . TGTGCCAGCAACCCCGGGGGGGCTCGCAATCAGCCCCAGCATTTT CASNPGGARNQPQHF
TRBJ1-1 . TRBV6-5 . TGTGCCAGCAGACCGAAACAGGGTTTTATTATTGAAGCTTTCTTT CASRPKQGFIIEAFF
TRBJ2-5 . TRBV7-8 . TGTGCCAGCAGCCCCCGCAGGGGAAGTCCCCAAGAGACCCAGTACTTC CASSPRRGSPQETQYF
TRBJ2-1 TRBD2 TRBV5-6 . TGTGCCAGCAGCCCGGGACTAGCGGGAGGTCTTACCTACAATGAGCAGTTCTTC CASSPGLAGGLTYNEQFF
TRBJ1-1 . TRBV9 few TGTGCCAGGGGGAGGGGGAACACTGAAGCTTTCTTT CARGRGNTEAFF
TRBJ1-2 . TRBV28 . TGTGCCAGCAGTTTTAATTCCCAGGGGTTAACCTATGGCTACACCTTC CASSFNSQGLTYGYTF
TRBJ1-1 . TRBV2 . TGTGCCAGCAGTAGAATAGACATGAACACTGAAGCTTTCTTT CASSRIDMNTEAFF
TRBJ1-1 TRBD1 TRBV11-3 once TGTGCCAGCAGCACTAGGACAGGGGTTAACACTGAAGCTTTCTTT CASSTRTGVNTEAFF
TRBJ2-7 . TRBV7-9 . TGTGCCAGCAGCTTAGGAGGTGGTCAGGGAATCTACGAGCAGTACTTC CASSLGGGQGIYEQYF
TRBJ1-1 . TRBV5-5 once TGTGCCAGCAGCTTGGCAAGTCAGAATACGAACACTGAAGCTTTCTTT CASSLASQNTNTEAFF
TRBJ2-2 TRBD1 TRBV5-1 . TGCGCCAGCAGCTCATCCAGGGGGCCTGGCACCGGGGAGCTGTTTTTT CASSSSRGPGTGELFF
TRBJ2-7 . TRBV7-7 . TGTGCTAGCAGCATTGGGCCCTCCACCAACTACGAGCAGTACTTC CASSIGPSTNYEQYF
TRBJ2-1 TRBD2 TRBV15 . TGTGCCACCAGCAGAGGCCTAGCGGACAATGAGCAGTTCTTC CATSRGLADNEQFF
TRBJ1-1 . TRBV29-1 few TGCAGCGGCGAACGTGTTCAGGACACTGAAGCTTTCTTT CSGERVQDTEAFF
TRBJ2-3 TRBD2 TRBV29-1 . TGCAGCGTTGAAGTGGGGTTCAAACTAGCGGGCACAGATACGCAGTATTTT CSVEVGFKLAGTDTQYF
TRBJ2-5 TRBD2 TRBV6-5 . TGTGCCAGCAGGGAACTAGCGAGAGGAGAGACCCAGTACTTC CASRELARGETQYF
TRBJ2-5 TRBD2 TRBV4-2 . TGTGCCAGCAGCCAGGCGGGCAGCGGGAGTTCGGAGACCCAGTACTTC CASSQAGSGSSETQYF
TRBJ2-7 TRBD1 TRBV10-3 . TGTGCCATCGCCACCTCGAGACTTGGACAGGGGATCTCCTACGAGCAGTACTTC CAIATSRLGQGISYEQYF
TRBJ2-4 TRBD1 TRBV19 . TGTGCCAGTAGTAGGGACAGCCTAGCCAAAAACATTCAGTACTTC CASSRDSLAKNIQYF
TRBJ2-5 . TRBV5-1 . TGCGCCAGCAGCTTGGGAGCTAGGTCCCTCGAGACCCAGTACTTC CASSLGARSLETQYF
TRBJ1-6 . TRBV4-1 . TGCGCCAGCAGCCAAGATAACGAGAAGCATTTTTACAATTCACCCCTCCACTTT CASSQDNEKHFYNSPLHF
TRBJ2-3 TRBD2 TRBV9 . TGTGCCAGCAGCGAGAGCGGGGGGGCGGGAGTTCAAGATACGCAGTATTTT CASSESGGAGVQDTQYF
TRBJ2-3 TRBD2 TRBV5-1 . TGCGCCAGCAATGAAACTCCGGGGGGTAACACAGATACGCAGTATTTT CASNETPGGNTDTQYF
TRBJ1-6 TRBD1 TRBV4-2 . TGTGCCAGCAGCCACGTTAATCAGGGGGCGCGTGATTCACCCCTCCACTTT CASSHVNQGARDSPLHF